This TCR beta chain was profiled in a study of shared clonotypes between healthy human individuals. To note about this clone: Its antigen is still unknown.

The study enrolled healthy HIV-negative adults without recent acute infections or vaccinations as donors. Study outcomes and limitations: For naive CD4 cells, 4.5% to 6.5% of clonotypes were shared across a few donors. As a rule, naive subsets had a larger estimated richness than memory subsets.

The CDR3 spans 13 residues. Germline CDR1 reads MNHEY; CDR2 reads SVGAGI. V trimming: 8 bases; J trimming: 4 bases; junction bases outside the gene matches: 4. Measured with immunoSEQ multiplex PCR; TCRdb has only the in-frame clones, and not every one. The sample holds around 1,000,000 clones, roughly 80% seen once. The clonotype was recovered from a man aged 18 to 35 in good health. Some clones in this sample may be carry-over from other donors' samples. This sequence joins TRBV6-5 and TRBJ2-7, with 11 bases identical to TRBD1. Source material: memory CD4+ T cells from PBMCs. The subset was: CD45RA-negative fraction. CDR3 loop: CASRTGGAYEQYF. CDR3 in DNA: TGTGCCAGCCGGACAGGGGGCGCATACGAGCAGTACTTC.